This T cell receptor beta chain appears in the sequencing data of a study of T-cell memory formation after mild COVID-19. Findings of the study overall: Mainly CM and EM harbored the contracting CD4+ clones; mainly EMRA harbored the CD8+ ones.

TCRdb independently ran MiXCR on the 5' RACE reads; one entry per CDR3 protein. The sample carries around 200,000 distinct CDR3 sequences, over 7.5% recorded once. Germline V lookup: CDR1 SGDLS, CDR2 YYNGEE. The CDR3 is 15 residues long. The V end was cut by 0 bases, the J end by 7 bases, with 16 bases between. For this clonotype: Antigen unknown.

The TCR comes from a man younger than 30 who had mild COVID-19 (a few samples of this study predate the infection). Cell type and time point are not known. The rearrangement uses TRBV9 and TRBJ1-1, with D possibly matching TRBD1 (5 bases). Source material: PBMCs or a T cell subset sorted from them (not recorded which). The CDR3 DNA follows: TGTGCCAGCAGCGTAGCCGGGGACCCCGGGGTTGAAGCTTTCTTT. Translation: CASSVAGDPGVEAFF.